This T cell receptor beta chain was profiled in a study of blood T cell repertoires in COVID-19. Whole-study context: Specimens from acute and convalescent COVID-19 originated in the United States, Italy and Spain. PBMCs, B-cell-depleted T cells, or T cells provided the cDNA or gDNA that made up the material.

Trimming left V 0 bases short and J 3 bases short, with 18 bases between. CDR3 size: 17 residues. The germline V gene encodes CDR1 MNHEY and CDR2 SVGEGT. As originally analysed: From reference gene primer amplification, estimates of nucleated cell counts were derived. Sequencing was performed with immunoSEQ multiplex PCR; in TCRdb, only in-frame clones are kept and a portion is missing. For V, J and clone size, that table is used; D and trimming come from the DNA. The repertoire holds about 20,000 clones, with 75% to 90% as singletons. Input material: peripheral blood. The rearrangement uses TRBV6-2 or TRBV6-3 and TRBJ2-7, with D possibly being TRBD2 (6 bases). This receptor was identified in a human donor in a cohort sampled during active COVID-19. The CDR3 nucleotides are TGTGCCAGCAGTTACTCGATCCCACGGGAGAAGAGCTACGAGCAGTACTTC. Amino acid sequence: CASSYSIPREKSYEQYF.